The 23 T cell receptor beta chains below all came from one sample that was sequenced in a study of cytomegalovirus exposure and HLA in healthy donors. Both 60 Vbeta primers and 13 Jbeta primers went into the PCR. Method: immunoSEQ multiplex PCR; TCRdb's copy keeps in-frame clones and lacks some. The sample includes 100,000 to 120,000 clones, about 80% of them seen just once. The specimen sequenced was PBMCs. The receptors here all came from an older woman in good health and CMV-seropositive.

The chain links TRBV4-2 to TRBJ2-1, with TRBD2 identical over 10 bases. The CDR3 loop spans 15 amino acids. Looked up from germline, CDR1 is LGHNA and CDR2 is YNFKEQ. V dropped 3 bases and J dropped 5; count of bases not matched to a gene: 4. The CDR3 nucleotides are TGTGCCAGCAGCCAGAGGACTAGCGGAAACAATGAGCAGTTCTTC. It is translated as CASSQRTSGNNEQFF.

The rearrangement links TRBV29-1 to TRBJ2-5; D remains ambiguous. CDR1 is SQVTM, CDR2 ANQGSEA, per germline. The CDR3 is 12 residues long. V was trimmed by 4 bases and J by 5 bases, leaving 11 bases between them. CDR3 protein: CSVVRFGETQYF. For the CDR3, the DNA is TGCAGCGTTGTTAGGTTCGGGGAGACCCAGTACTTC.

The V gene is TRBV12-5, the J gene TRBJ2-3; TRBD2 agrees at 13 bases. Germline V gene lookup returns CDR1 LGHNT and CDR2 FRNRAP. With V trimmed by 4 bases and J by 3 bases, 1 base remained unmatched. The CDR3 totals 15 residues. Here the CDR3 DNA reads TGTGCTAGTGGTTCGGGACTAGCGGGGACAGATACGCAGTATTTT. It yields the protein CASGSGLAGTDTQYF. Drawing the rest from reference TRBV12-5 and TRBJ2-3, the complete variable domain is DARVTQTPRHKVTEMGQEVTMRCQPILGHNTVFWYRQTMMQGLELLAYFRNRAPLDDSGMPKDRFSAEMPDATLATLKIQPSEPRDSAVYFCASGSGLAGTDTQYFGPGTRLTVL.

J is TRBJ1-6 and V is TRBV7-9, with D maybe TRBD1 (5 bases). Trimming took 3 bases from V and 6 from J, leaving 9 bases between them. Per germline, CDR1 SEHNR and CDR2 FQNEAQ (reference sequence). There are 14 residues in the CDR3. CDR3 in DNA: TGTGCCAGCAGCTTCGGGGGGGGTAATTCACCCCTCCACTTT. As protein: CASSFGGGNSPLHF.

V is TRBV5-6 and J is TRBJ2-2, with a tentative D call TRBD1 (6 bases). The CDR3 consists of 16 residues. V was trimmed by 3 bases and J by 3 bases, leaving 15 bases between them. The V gene's germline CDR1 is SGHDT and CDR2 YYEEEE. The CDR3: CASSSPGHGYTGELFF. The CDR3 coding sequence is TGTGCCAGCAGCTCCCCGGGACATGGTTACACCGGGGAGCTGTTTTTT.

V is TRBV13 and J is TRBJ1-2; 11 bases match TRBD1. This CDR3 is built from 17 residues. Germline CDR1 reads PRHDT; CDR2 reads FYEKMQ (reference sequence). The ends lost 5 bases at V and 3 bases at J; junction bases unmatched: 11. The DNA for the CDR3 is TGTGCCAGCAGCCCAGGGACAGGGGGAACCGAAGACTATGGCTACACCTTC. This sequence encodes CASSPGTGGTEDYGYTF.

This clone was counted a few times. The V gene is TRBV29-1, the J gene TRBJ2-5; the D gene is possibly TRBD2 (6 bases). The CDR3 is made up of 11 amino acids. Trimming removed 7 bases from V and 5 bases from J, with 11 bases in between. Germline loops: CDR1 SQVTM, CDR2 ANQGSEA. This chain's CDR3 is CSDPGGETQYF. The CDR3 DNA follows: TGCAGCGACCCTGGGGGGGAGACCCAGTACTTC.

This chain links TRBV5-3 with TRBJ2-1; TRBD2 agrees at 10 bases. TRBV5-3 is reported as an ORF; its role is uncertain. The V and J ends lost 3 bases and 3 bases, in that order; junction bases with no gene match: 9. The CDR3 spans 17 residues. In nucleotides, the CDR3 is TGTGCCAGAAGCTCCATTCAGCGGGAGGGAGTCTACAATGAGCAGTTCTTC. As protein: CARSSIQREGVYNEQFF.

This clone was observed a few times. The genes are TRBV18 and TRBJ1-1; no clear D. The germline V and J ends were trimmed by 3 bases and 11 bases, with 13 bases remaining between them. Per germline, CDR1 KGHSH and CDR2 LQKENI. The CDR3 consists of 12 residues. The CDR3 DNA reads as TGTGCCAGCTCACCCCGCGGACCGGGGGCTTTCTTT. Protein: CASSPRGPGAFF.

The chain carries TRBV28 and TRBJ2-5; 11 bases align to TRBD2. The germline V gene has CDR1 MDHEN and CDR2 SYDVKM. The junction had 10 bases not matched to a gene; V was cut back by 6 bases and J by 4 bases. The CDR3 loop spans 16 amino acids. The CDR3 coding sequence is TGTGCCAGCAGCCCAGTCGAACTAGCGGGAGTAGAGACCCAGTACTTC. Its protein is CASSPVELAGVETQYF.

The CDR3 region has the DNA TGTGCCAGCGGAACGGAGGTCAATGAGCAGTTCTTC. This sequence encodes CASGTEVNEQFF. V usage is TRBV5-4 and J usage is TRBJ2-1; TRBD2 is a possible D gene (5 bases). Germline loops: CDR1 SGHNT, CDR2 YYREEE (reference sequence). Trimming shortened V by 7 bases and J by 6 bases, and 11 bases separated the two germline ends. The CDR3 length is 12 residues.

A few counts support this clone. The chain is built from TRBV2 and TRBJ1-4; 10 bases are shared with TRBD1. The CDR3 runs 15 residues. The germline gives CDR1 SNHLY, CDR2 FYNNEI. The ends lost 11 bases at V and 3 bases at J; junction bases unmatched: 9. Written as DNA, the CDR3 is TGTGCCGGAACGACAGGGGGCGCTTCTAATGAAAAACTGTTTTTT. It codes for CAGTTGGASNEKLFF.

The gene calls are TRBV7-3 and TRBJ1-1; 8 positions agree with TRBD1. The ends lost 1 base at V and 6 bases at J; junction bases unmatched: 7. CDR3 length equals 15 residues. Germline values: CDR1 SGHTA, CDR2 FQGTGA. The CDR3 loop reads CASSLIGQGISEAFF. The CDR3 coding sequence is TGTGCCAGCAGCTTAATTGGACAGGGAATTTCTGAAGCTTTCTTT.

This clone was picked up one time. The chain links TRBV18 to TRBJ1-5; TRBD1 is a possible D gene (5 bases). The CDR3 extends over 14 amino acids. Between the trimmed V and J ends, which lost 5 bases and 4 bases, there was a span of 12 bases. The germline CDR1 and CDR2 sequences are KGHSH and LQKENI. The CDR3 sequence is CASSEQQENQPQHF. In DNA form, the CDR3 reads TGTGCCAGCTCAGAGCAACAGGAGAATCAGCCCCAGCATTTT. Together with reference TRBV18 and TRBJ1-5, the CDR3 gives the full variable domain: NAGVMQNPRHLVRRRGQEARLRCSPMKGHSHVYWYRQLPEEGLKFMVYLQKENIIDESGMPKERFSAEFPKEGPSILRIQQVVRGDSAAYFCASSEQQENQPQHFGDGTRLSIL.

The chain is built from TRBV10-3 and TRBJ2-7; 13 nucleotides line up with TRBD2. Germline CDR1 is ENHRY and CDR2 is SYGVKD. CDR3 length: 13 amino acids. The V and J ends lost 10 bases and 4 bases, in that order; junction bases with no gene match: 4. CDR3 in DNA: TGTGCCACTAGGACTAGCGGGAGTTACGAGCAGTACTTC. Its protein product is CATRTSGSYEQYF.

The chain joins TRBV2 to TRBJ2-7; 8 positions match TRBD1. This CDR3 is 14 amino acids long. J was trimmed by 3 bases and V by 4 bases; bases with no gene match: 5. CDR1 is SNHLY and CDR2 is FYNNEI in the germline V gene. CDR3 DNA sequence: TGTGCCAGCAGTGGAAGACAGGGGTACTACGAGCAGTACTTC. Translated: CASSGRQGYYEQYF. The complete variable domain, with remaining parts taken from reference TRBV2 and TRBJ2-7, reads EPEVTQTPSHQVTQMGQEVILRCVPISNHLYFYWYRQILGQKVEFLVSFYNNEISEKSEIFDDQFSVERPDGSNFTLKIRSTKLEDSAMYFCASSGRQGYYEQYFGPGTRLTVT.

CDR3 sequence: CATSRGLEYEQYF. DNA for the CDR3: TGTGCCACCAGCAGGGGACTAGAGTACGAGCAGTACTTC. V and J are TRBV15 and TRBJ2-7; 8 bases map to TRBD2. From germline, CDR1 is LNHNV and CDR2 YYDKDF (reference sequence). This CDR3 is built from 13 residues. J lost 4 bases, V lost 3 bases, and 2 bases had no gene match.

The rearrangement links TRBV7-7 to TRBJ2-7; maybe TRBD2 (5 bases). This CDR3 comprises 15 residues. Per the germline V gene, CDR1 is SSHAT and CDR2 is FNYEAQ (reference sequence). V lost 2 bases to trimming and J lost 2 bases, with 13 bases between them. CDR3 sequence (DNA): TGTGCCAGCAGCTTATATGAGGGAGCAACCTACGAGCAGTACTTC. Amino acids: CASSLYEGATYEQYF.

This clone was seen a few times. The V and J genes are TRBV28 and TRBJ1-5; 7 nucleotides line up with TRBD1. The CDR3 extends over 18 amino acids. With V trimmed by 5 bases and J by 5 bases, 18 bases remained unmatched. Germline loops: CDR1 MDHEN, CDR2 SYDVKM. The chain's CDR3 is CASSPSTGIGSIDQPQHF. CDR3 bases: TGTGCCAGCAGTCCTTCGACAGGGATCGGGTCGATCGATCAGCCCCAGCATTTT.

V and J are TRBV5-6 and TRBJ2-7, with no clear D. V lost 5 bases to trimming and J lost 5 bases, with 14 bases between them. This CDR3 has 13 amino acids. Looked up from germline, CDR1 is SGHDT and CDR2 is YYEEEE. CDR3 protein: CASRSRLPHEQYF. The CDR3 DNA sequence: TGTGCCAGCAGATCTAGGCTTCCCCACGAGCAGTACTTC.

This clone has only a few counts. The chain combines TRBV7-9 with TRBJ1-2, with D tentatively TRBD1 (5 bases). Deletions cut 6 bases from V and 1 base from J, with 9 bases between. The CDR3 loop spans 13 amino acids. Germline CDR1 and CDR2: SEHNR and FQNEAQ (reference sequence). CDR3 residues: CASSQGFNYGYTF. In DNA form, the CDR3 reads TGTGCCAGCAGTCAGGGATTTAACTATGGCTACACCTTC.

V and J are TRBV27 and TRBJ1-2; D remains ambiguous. Germline V gene lookup returns CDR1 MNHEY and CDR2 SMNVEV (reference sequence). The CDR3 runs to 13 residues. Trimming took 0 bases from V and 7 from J, leaving 9 bases between them. The CDR3 DNA follows: TGTGCCAGCAGTTTATCAGTGCGGGCTGGCTACACCTTC. Its protein product is CASSLSVRAGYTF.

This clone is a singleton in its sample. The gene calls are TRBV12-5 and TRBJ2-5; 7 positions agree with TRBD2. The CDR3 totals 14 residues. V lost 5 bases and J lost 9; bases outside the gene matches: 12. Germline V CDR1 and CDR2: LGHNT, FRNRAP. CDR3 region: CASGAGGVQAAQYF. For the CDR3, the DNA is TGTGCTAGTGGTGCTGGGGGGGTACAAGCCGCCCAGTACTTC. Full variable domain (outside the CDR3, taken from reference TRBV12-5 and TRBJ2-5): DARVTQTPRHKVTEMGQEVTMRCQPILGHNTVFWYRQTMMQGLELLAYFRNRAPLDDSGMPKDRFSAEMPDATLATLKIQPSEPRDSAVYFCASGAGGVQAAQYFGPGTRLLVL.